Listed below are T cell receptor beta chains from one sample, sequenced in a study of beta chain features in type 1 diabetes. Here immunoSEQ multiplex PCR was the method, and the copy in TCRdb shows in-frame clones only, minus some. The sample lists roughly 120,000 clones; approximately 37% were seen once. The material sequenced was stem cell memory CD4+ T cells from blood. Receptors were obtained from a woman aged 18-29 years in good health. CDR3s leave out the opening cysteine and the closing phenylalanine or tryptophan. Expanded clones get a size class; other rows say once, few or many, or leave the size out.

size,V,CDR3
.,TRBV9,ASSVADRTGPTDTQY
once,TRBV6-5,ASSYTLTGGAGYT
few,TRBV18,ASSPLRDTGELF
.,TRBV28,ASSFQGLKNIQY
few,TRBV29-1,SGTVATNEKLF
few,TRBV6-5,ASTLLGSYNEQF
many,TRBV30,AWSASSGANVLT
.,TRBV7-2,ASSARLAGKTGELF
.,TRBV12-2,ASRLPGGGNQPQH
.,TRBV5-6,ASSKMRVVGTDTQY
few,TRBV28,ATALPGRGDGATQY
.,TRBV27,ASRQTGANYGYT
.,TRBV6-5,ASSLQGGEKLF
.,TRBV7-2,ASSAHRGEQY
.,TRBV27,ASSLFSLAEYNEQF
.,TRBV4-3,ASSRADRGNEKLF
.,TRBV7-9,ASSRGQGAQEKLF
few,TRBV11-3,ASSPQTGAGETQY
few,TRBV6-1,ANRRQQRNTEAF
few,TRBV28,ASSLRGGLAYT
.,TRBV28,ASSPVKLLDGVTQY
.,TRBV7-2,ASSLWRVNEQF
few,TRBV4-1,ASSLSSEQF
.,TRBV28,ASSFRTGRYSNQPQH
few,TRBV18,ASSPRSNTGELF
.,TRBV5-6,ASSLRGRLREQY